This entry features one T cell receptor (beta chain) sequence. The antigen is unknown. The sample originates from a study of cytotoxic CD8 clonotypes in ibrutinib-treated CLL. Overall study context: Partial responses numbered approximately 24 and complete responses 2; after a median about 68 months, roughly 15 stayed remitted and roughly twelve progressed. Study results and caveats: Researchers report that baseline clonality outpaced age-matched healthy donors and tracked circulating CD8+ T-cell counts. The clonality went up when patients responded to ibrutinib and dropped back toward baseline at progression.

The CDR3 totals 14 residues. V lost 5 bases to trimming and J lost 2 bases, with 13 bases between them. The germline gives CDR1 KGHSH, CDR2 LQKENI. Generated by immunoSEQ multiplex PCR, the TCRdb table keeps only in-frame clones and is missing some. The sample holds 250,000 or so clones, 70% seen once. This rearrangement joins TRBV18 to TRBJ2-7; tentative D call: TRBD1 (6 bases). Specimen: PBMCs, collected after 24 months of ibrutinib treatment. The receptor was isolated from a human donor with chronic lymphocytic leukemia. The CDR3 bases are TGTGCCAGCTCAGGGGGCGGGTCCGCCTACGAGCAGTACTTC. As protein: CASSGGGSAYEQYF. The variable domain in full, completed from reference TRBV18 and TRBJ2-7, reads NAGVMQNPRHLVRRRGQEARLRCSPMKGHSHVYWYRQLPEEGLKFMVYLQKENIIDESGMPKERFSAEFPKEGPSILRIQQVVRGDSAAYFCASSGGGSAYEQYFGPGTRLTVT.